This T cell receptor (beta chain) is drawn from a study of cytomegalovirus exposure and HLA in healthy donors. The overall study: A prior study identified approximately 120 million unique TCR beta sequences from about 179 million T cells. Study outcomes and limitations: Earlier analysis found most TCR beta V segments productive about 87% or about 30% of the time. TCR beta sequences reportedly predicted most subjects' HLA-A and HLA-B alleles accurately. CMV serostatus was the only recorded immune exposure for donors.

For this clone: Its antigen is unidentified.

The primer mix had 60 Vbeta and 13 Jbeta primers. The repertoire was sequenced with immunoSEQ multiplex PCR; TCRdb's copy has only in-frame clones and lacks some. The sample's table shows 110,000 to 150,000 clones. This TCR was sampled from a male donor in good health and CMV-seronegative. The specimen sequenced was PBMCs.

CDR3 in DNA: TGTGCCAGCAGTTGGACAGGGCTGAACTATGGCTACACCTTC. This gives the protein CASSWTGLNYGYTF. The chain is built from TRBV28 and TRBJ1-2, with 8 bases matching TRBD1. Germline V gene sequence: CDR1 MDHEN, CDR2 SYDVKM. J gave up 2 bases and V 4 bases, and 3 bases lay outside the gene matches. The CDR3 is 14 amino acids.